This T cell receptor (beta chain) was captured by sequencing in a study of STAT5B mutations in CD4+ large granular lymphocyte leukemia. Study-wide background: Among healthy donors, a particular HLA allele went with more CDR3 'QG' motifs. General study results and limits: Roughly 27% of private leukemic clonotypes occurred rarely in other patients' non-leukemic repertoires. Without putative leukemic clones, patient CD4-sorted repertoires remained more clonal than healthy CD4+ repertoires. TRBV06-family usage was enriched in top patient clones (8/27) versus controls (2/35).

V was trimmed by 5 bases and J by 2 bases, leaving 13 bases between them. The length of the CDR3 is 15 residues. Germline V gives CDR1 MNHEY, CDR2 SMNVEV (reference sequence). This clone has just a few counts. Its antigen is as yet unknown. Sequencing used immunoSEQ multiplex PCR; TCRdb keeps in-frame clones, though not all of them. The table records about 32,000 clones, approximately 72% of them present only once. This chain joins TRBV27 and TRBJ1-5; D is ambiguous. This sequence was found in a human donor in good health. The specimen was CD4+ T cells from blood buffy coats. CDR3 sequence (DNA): TGTGCCAGCAGTAAATGGCCTGGGGGCAATCAGCCCCAGCATTTT. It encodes CASSKWPGGNQPQHF.